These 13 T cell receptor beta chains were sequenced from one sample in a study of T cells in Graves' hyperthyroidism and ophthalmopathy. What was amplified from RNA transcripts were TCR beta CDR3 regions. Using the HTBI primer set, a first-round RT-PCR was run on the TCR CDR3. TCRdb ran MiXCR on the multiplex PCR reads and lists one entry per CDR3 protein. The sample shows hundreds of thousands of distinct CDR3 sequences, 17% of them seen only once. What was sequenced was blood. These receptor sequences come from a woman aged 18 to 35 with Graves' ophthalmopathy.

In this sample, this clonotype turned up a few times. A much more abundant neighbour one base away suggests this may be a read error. CDR3 sequence (DNA): TGTGCCAGCTCACCACTTACCGACCGGGACACTGAAGCTTTCTTT. Protein: CASSPLTDRDTEAFF. The chain employs TRBV18 and TRBJ1-1, with D unresolved. CDR1 and CDR2 from the germline V gene are KGHSH and LQKENI. With 1 base removed from V and 3 bases from J, the gap between germline ends came to 12 bases. This CDR3 spans 15 amino acids.

The CDR3 spells CASRINGGQATGELFF. The CDR3 DNA is TGTGCCAGCAGGATTAATGGGGGGCAGGCCACCGGGGAGCTGTTTTTT. The chain links TRBV7-9 to TRBJ2-2; D may correspond to TRBD1 or TRBD2 (6 bases each). Germline V lookup: CDR1 SEHNR, CDR2 FQNEAQ (reference sequence). There are 16 residues in the CDR3. Deletions cut 6 bases from V and 4 bases from J, with 18 bases between.

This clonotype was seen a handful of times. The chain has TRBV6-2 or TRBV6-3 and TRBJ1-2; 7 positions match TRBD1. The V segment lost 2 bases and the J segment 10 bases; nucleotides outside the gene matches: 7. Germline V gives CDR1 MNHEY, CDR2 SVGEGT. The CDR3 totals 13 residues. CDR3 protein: CASSYDRADVYTF. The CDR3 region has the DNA TGTGCCAGCAGTTACGACAGGGCAGATGTCTACACCTTC.

CDR3: CASSLQGAGANVLTF. CDR3 in DNA: TGTGCCAGCAGTTTACAGGGGGCTGGGGCCAACGTCCTGACTTTC. The chain employs TRBV27 and TRBJ2-6, with 7 bases that match TRBD1. Germline loops: CDR1 MNHEY, CDR2 SMNVEV (reference sequence). The CDR3 length is 15 residues. J gave up 2 bases and V 2 bases, and 0 bases lay outside the gene matches.

Here the CDR3 DNA reads TGCGCCAGCAGCCAAGATGTCGCAGTAGATCAGCCCCAGCATTTT. Its protein is CASSQDVAVDQPQHF. The J gene is TRBJ1-5, the V gene TRBV4-1; no clear D. Germline values: CDR1 MGHRA, CDR2 YSYEKL. Trimming cost V 0 bases and J 5 bases, with 11 bases left between them. The length of the CDR3 is 15 residues.

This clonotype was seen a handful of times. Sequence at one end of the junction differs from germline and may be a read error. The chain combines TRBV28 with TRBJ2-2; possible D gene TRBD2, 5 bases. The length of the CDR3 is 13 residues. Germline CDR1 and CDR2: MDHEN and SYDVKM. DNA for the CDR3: TGTGCCAGCAGGATCGACCGCACCGGGGAGCTGTTCTTT. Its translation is CASRIDRTGELFF.

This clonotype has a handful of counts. As DNA, the CDR3 is TGTGCCATCTCGACATGGGACAGCTACGAGCAGTACTTC. It specifies CAISTWDSYEQYF. The V call is TRBV6-1, the J call TRBJ2-7, with 7 bases identical to TRBD1. This CDR3 is 13 amino acids long. J lost 3 bases, V lost 10 bases, and 9 bases had no gene match. CDR1 is MNHNS, CDR2 SASEGT, per germline.

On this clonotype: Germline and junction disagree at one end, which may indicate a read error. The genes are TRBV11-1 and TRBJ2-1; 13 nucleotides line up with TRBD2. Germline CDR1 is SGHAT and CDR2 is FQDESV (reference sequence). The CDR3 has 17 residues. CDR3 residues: CASSHAGTSGAYNEQFF. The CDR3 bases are TGCGCCAGCAGCCATGCCGGGACTAGCGGGGCCTACAATGAGCAGTTCTTC.

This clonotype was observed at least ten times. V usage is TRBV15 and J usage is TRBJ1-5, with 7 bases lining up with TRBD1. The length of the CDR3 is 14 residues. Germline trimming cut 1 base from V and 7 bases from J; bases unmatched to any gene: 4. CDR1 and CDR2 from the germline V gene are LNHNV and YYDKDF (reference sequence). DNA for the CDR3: TGTGCCACCAGCAGAGGAGGGGGCGGACAGCCCCAGCATTTT. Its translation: CATSRGGGGQPQHF.

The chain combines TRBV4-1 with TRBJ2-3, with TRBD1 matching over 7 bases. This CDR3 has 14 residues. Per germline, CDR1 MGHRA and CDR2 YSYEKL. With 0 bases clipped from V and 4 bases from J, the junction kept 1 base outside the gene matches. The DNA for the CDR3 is TGCGCCAGCAGCCAAGAAACAGGGGCAGATACGCAGTATTTT. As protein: CASSQETGADTQYF.

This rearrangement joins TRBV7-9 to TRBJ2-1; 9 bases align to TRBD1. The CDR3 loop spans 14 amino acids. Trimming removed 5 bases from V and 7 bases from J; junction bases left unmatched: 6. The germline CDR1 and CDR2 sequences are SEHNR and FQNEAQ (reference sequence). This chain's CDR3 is CASSQDRGMNEQFF. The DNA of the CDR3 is TGTGCCAGCAGCCAGGACAGGGGTATGAATGAGCAGTTCTTC.

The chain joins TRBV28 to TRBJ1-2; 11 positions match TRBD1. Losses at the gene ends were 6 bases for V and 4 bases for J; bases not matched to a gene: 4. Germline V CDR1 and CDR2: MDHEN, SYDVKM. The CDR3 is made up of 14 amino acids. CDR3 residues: CASRDRGRRYGYTF. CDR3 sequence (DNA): TGTGCCAGCAGGGACAGGGGGCGCCGCTATGGCTACACCTTC.

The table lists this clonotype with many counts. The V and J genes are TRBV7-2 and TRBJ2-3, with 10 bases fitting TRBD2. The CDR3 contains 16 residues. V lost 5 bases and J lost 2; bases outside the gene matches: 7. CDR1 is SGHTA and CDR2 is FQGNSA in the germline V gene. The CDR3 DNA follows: TGTGCCAGCAGCGTCAGACTAGCGGGTATCACAGATACGCAGTATTTT. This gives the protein CASSVRLAGITDTQYF.